A selection of T cell receptor beta chains follows, all from one sample in a study of shared clonotypes between healthy human individuals. Clones were sequenced by immunoSEQ multiplex PCR, and TCRdb holds only the in-frame ones, with some missing. The profile shows around 2.1 million clones, about 93% of them singletons. Sample: naive CD8+ T cells from PBMCs. The receptors here all came from a man aged 18-30 years in good health. Some clones in this sample may be carry-over from other donors' samples. Each CDR3 is given with its conserved first and last residue. A D gene is named only where the DNA matches it firmly. The size of a clone is reported for some rows only, either as once, few or many, or as a class for expanded clones.

j_gene: TRBJ1-3
abundance: NA
v_gene: TRBV7-9
d_gene: NA
CDR3aa: CASSSGRSSGNTIYF
CDR3nt: TGTGCCAGCAGCTCAGGACGGAGCTCTGGAAACACCATATATTTT

j_gene: TRBJ2-5
abundance: NA
v_gene: TRBV28
d_gene: TRBD2
CDR3aa: CASTIAGQETQYF
CDR3nt: TGTGCCAGCACTATAGCGGGGCAAGAGACCCAGTACTTC

j_gene: TRBJ2-7
abundance: NA
v_gene: TRBV27
d_gene: NA
CDR3aa: CASSPNPYEQYF
CDR3nt: TGTGCCAGCAGTCCTAACCCCTACGAGCAGTACTTC

j_gene: TRBJ2-3
abundance: NA
v_gene: TRBV28
d_gene: TRBD2
CDR3aa: CASSLTSGGFTDTQYF
CDR3nt: TGTGCCAGCAGTCTAACTAGCGGGGGTTTCACAGATACGCAGTATTTT

j_gene: TRBJ2-4
abundance: NA
v_gene: TRBV2
d_gene: NA
CDR3aa: CASSESRWIIQYF
CDR3nt: TGTGCCAGCAGTGAAAGTCGGTGGATCATTCAGTACTTC

j_gene: TRBJ2-7
abundance: once
v_gene: TRBV9
d_gene: TRBD2
CDR3aa: CASSASWLADPTYEQYF
CDR3nt: TGTGCCAGCAGCGCCTCCTGGCTAGCGGACCCCACCTACGAGCAGTACTTC

j_gene: TRBJ1-1
abundance: few
v_gene: TRBV6-6
d_gene: NA
CDR3aa: CASSSGVMNTEAFF
CDR3nt: TGTGCCAGCAGTTCCGGGGTTATGAACACTGAAGCTTTCTTT

j_gene: TRBJ2-7
abundance: NA
v_gene: TRBV5-6
d_gene: NA
CDR3aa: CASSWDLSSYEQYF
CDR3nt: TGTGCCAGCAGCTGGGACTTGAGCTCCTACGAGCAGTACTTC

j_gene: TRBJ2-1
abundance: NA
v_gene: TRBV27
d_gene: NA
CDR3aa: CASSNWNILDEQFF
CDR3nt: TGTGCCAGCAGCAACTGGAATATCCTGGATGAGCAGTTCTTC

j_gene: TRBJ1-4
abundance: NA
v_gene: TRBV7-9
d_gene: NA
CDR3aa: CASSLSGRGRVREKLFF
CDR3nt: TGTGCCAGCAGCTTGTCAGGTCGCGGGCGTGTTAGGGAAAAACTGTTTTTT

j_gene: TRBJ1-5
abundance: NA
v_gene: TRBV6-5
d_gene: NA
CDR3aa: CASSYYEGTAQHF
CDR3nt: TGTGCCAGCAGTTACTACGAGGGTACGGCCCAGCATTTT

j_gene: TRBJ2-1
abundance: NA
v_gene: TRBV11-2
d_gene: TRBD2
CDR3aa: CASSVSGERNNEQFF
CDR3nt: TGTGCCAGCAGCGTTAGCGGGGAGAGAAACAATGAGCAGTTCTTC

j_gene: TRBJ1-4
abundance: NA
v_gene: TRBV10-2
d_gene: NA
CDR3aa: CASQETTNEKLFF
CDR3nt: TGCGCCAGCCAAGAGACAACTAATGAAAAACTGTTTTTT

j_gene: TRBJ1-2
abundance: NA
v_gene: TRBV6-1
d_gene: NA
CDR3aa: CASSGLGYTF
CDR3nt: TGTGCCAGCAGTGGATTAGGCTACACCTTC

j_gene: TRBJ1-2
abundance: NA
v_gene: TRBV6-6
d_gene: TRBD1
CDR3aa: CASLQGASGGYTF
CDR3nt: TGTGCCAGTCTACAGGGGGCAAGTGGTGGCTACACCTTC

j_gene: TRBJ2-7
abundance: few
v_gene: TRBV19
d_gene: NA
CDR3aa: CASSDGPSYEQYF
CDR3nt: TGTGCCAGTAGTGACGGACCGTCCTACGAGCAGTACTTC

j_gene: TRBJ2-7
abundance: once
v_gene: TRBV29-1
d_gene: TRBD1
CDR3aa: CSVRPRDRVHEQYF
CDR3nt: TGCAGCGTTCGTCCTCGGGACAGGGTCCACGAGCAGTACTTC

j_gene: TRBJ2-6
abundance: NA
v_gene: TRBV28
d_gene: NA
CDR3aa: CASSWPRGSEANVLTF
CDR3nt: TGTGCCAGCAGTTGGCCCCGGGGGTCTGAGGCCAACGTCCTGACTTTC

j_gene: TRBJ2-7
abundance: NA
v_gene: TRBV7-9
d_gene: TRBD2
CDR3aa: CASTPPGLAGVSYEQYF
CDR3nt: TGTGCCAGCACCCCCCCGGGACTAGCGGGAGTGTCCTACGAGCAGTACTTC

j_gene: TRBJ1-3
abundance: NA
v_gene: TRBV2
d_gene: NA
CDR3aa: CASSETPGNTIYF
CDR3nt: TGTGCCAGCAGTGAAACCCCTGGAAACACCATATATTTT

j_gene: TRBJ1-4
abundance: NA
v_gene: TRBV10-3
d_gene: NA
CDR3aa: CAISESSQKATNEKLFF
CDR3nt: TGTGCCATCAGTGAGTCGAGTCAGAAGGCAACTAATGAAAAACTGTTTTTT

j_gene: TRBJ2-5
abundance: NA
v_gene: TRBV7-9
d_gene: NA
CDR3aa: CASTLGEDRTAEFQETQYF
CDR3nt: TGTGCCAGCACCTTAGGGGAAGATCGAACGGCCGAATTCCAAGAGACCCAGTACTTC

j_gene: TRBJ2-2
abundance: NA
v_gene: TRBV5-1
d_gene: NA
CDR3aa: CASSLEGDPFTGELFF
CDR3nt: TGCGCCAGCAGCTTGGAGGGCGACCCTTTTACCGGGGAGCTGTTTTTT

j_gene: TRBJ2-6
abundance: NA
v_gene: TRBV6-5
d_gene: NA
CDR3aa: CASSPRGYGANVLTF
CDR3nt: TGTGCCAGCAGCCCCAGGGGCTATGGGGCCAACGTCCTGACTTTC

j_gene: TRBJ1-1
abundance: NA
v_gene: TRBV14
d_gene: NA
CDR3aa: CASSQAWGEAEAFF
CDR3nt: TGTGCCAGCAGCCAGGCCTGGGGGGAGGCTGAAGCTTTCTTT

j_gene: TRBJ2-5
abundance: NA
v_gene: TRBV27
d_gene: TRBD2
CDR3aa: CASSPRGGGWETQYF
CDR3nt: TGTGCCAGCAGTCCACGGGGGGGAGGCTGGGAGACCCAGTACTTC

j_gene: TRBJ2-7
abundance: NA
v_gene: TRBV29-1
d_gene: NA
CDR3aa: CSVDLGDTYEQYF
CDR3nt: TGCAGCGTTGACCTCGGGGACACCTACGAGCAGTACTTC

j_gene: TRBJ2-3
abundance: NA
v_gene: TRBV21-1
d_gene: NA
CDR3aa: CASNRTSPCADTQYF
CDR3nt: TGTGCCAGCAACCGTACTAGCCCCTGCGCCGATACGCAGTATTTT

j_gene: TRBJ2-1
abundance: NA
v_gene: TRBV7-9
d_gene: TRBD2
CDR3aa: CASSLAPGLAGDEQFF
CDR3nt: TGTGCCAGCAGCTTGGCCCCGGGACTAGCGGGAGATGAGCAGTTCTTC

j_gene: TRBJ1-5
abundance: NA
v_gene: TRBV28
d_gene: NA
CDR3aa: CASSSHQPQHF
CDR3nt: TGTGCCAGCAGCTCACATCAGCCCCAGCATTTT

j_gene: TRBJ2-7
abundance: NA
v_gene: TRBV4-1
d_gene: TRBD2
CDR3aa: CASSLGLAEAGHEQYF
CDR3nt: TGCGCCAGCAGCCTGGGACTAGCGGAGGCGGGCCACGAGCAGTACTTC

j_gene: TRBJ2-1
abundance: NA
v_gene: TRBV27
d_gene: NA
CDR3aa: CASSFGLDYNEQFF
CDR3nt: TGTGCCAGCAGTTTTGGTCTAGATTACAATGAGCAGTTCTTC

j_gene: TRBJ2-1
abundance: NA
v_gene: TRBV6-5
d_gene: TRBD2
CDR3aa: CASRTSGDYNEQFF
CDR3nt: TGTGCCAGCAGAACTAGCGGTGACTACAATGAGCAGTTCTTC

j_gene: TRBJ1-4
abundance: NA
v_gene: TRBV28
d_gene: NA
CDR3aa: CASKRVATNEKLFF
CDR3nt: TGTGCCAGCAAACGGGTTGCAACTAATGAAAAACTGTTTTTT

j_gene: TRBJ2-7
abundance: NA
v_gene: TRBV29-1
d_gene: NA
CDR3aa: CSVQNGLNYEQYF
CDR3nt: TGCAGCGTCCAAAACGGACTTAACTACGAGCAGTACTTC

j_gene: TRBJ2-7
abundance: NA
v_gene: TRBV4-3
d_gene: TRBD2
CDR3aa: CASRQGTSGSYEQYF
CDR3nt: TGCGCCAGCAGACAGGGGACTAGCGGCTCCTACGAGCAGTACTTC

j_gene: TRBJ2-7
abundance: NA
v_gene: TRBV19
d_gene: NA
CDR3aa: CASSIEGRPNYEQYF
CDR3nt: TGTGCCAGTAGTATAGAGGGCAGGCCGAACTACGAGCAGTACTTC

j_gene: TRBJ2-7
abundance: NA
v_gene: TRBV28
d_gene: NA
CDR3aa: CASSYTRVEQYF
CDR3nt: TGTGCCAGCAGTTACACGAGGGTCGAGCAGTACTTC

j_gene: TRBJ1-3
abundance: NA
v_gene: TRBV19
d_gene: NA
CDR3aa: CASSVGTTGNTIYF
CDR3nt: TGTGCCAGTAGTGTTGGAACAACGGGAAACACCATATATTTT

j_gene: TRBJ2-2
abundance: NA
v_gene: TRBV30
d_gene: TRBD1
CDR3aa: CAWSVDRLFNRGIANTGELFF
CDR3nt: TGTGCCTGGAGCGTCGATAGACTATTTAACAGGGGCATCGCGAACACCGGGGAGCTGTTTTTT

j_gene: TRBJ2-2
abundance: NA
v_gene: TRBV6-4
d_gene: NA
CDR3aa: CASRSSLNTGELFF
CDR3nt: TGTGCCAGCAGATCCAGTTTGAACACCGGGGAGCTGTTTTTT

j_gene: TRBJ2-3
abundance: NA
v_gene: TRBV5-4
d_gene: NA
CDR3aa: CASSLERRGDTQYF
CDR3nt: TGTGCCAGCAGCTTGGAACGGAGGGGAGATACGCAGTATTTT

j_gene: TRBJ1-5
abundance: NA
v_gene: TRBV7-8
d_gene: NA
CDR3aa: CASSLRWENQPQHF
CDR3nt: TGTGCCAGCAGCTTACGATGGGAGAATCAGCCCCAGCATTTT

j_gene: TRBJ2-1
abundance: NA
v_gene: TRBV7-9
d_gene: TRBD2
CDR3aa: CASSHSGSWNEQFF
CDR3nt: TGTGCCAGCAGCCATAGCGGGAGTTGGAATGAGCAGTTCTTC

j_gene: TRBJ2-7
abundance: once
v_gene: TRBV29-1
d_gene: TRBD1
CDR3aa: CSGATGTYEQYF
CDR3nt: TGCAGCGGCGCGACAGGGACCTACGAGCAGTACTTC

j_gene: TRBJ2-7
abundance: NA
v_gene: TRBV19
d_gene: NA
CDR3aa: CASSPFRDTSYEQYF
CDR3nt: TGTGCCAGTAGCCCCTTCCGGGACACCTCCTACGAGCAGTACTTC

j_gene: TRBJ1-2
abundance: NA
v_gene: TRBV27
d_gene: TRBD1
CDR3aa: CASREDRGHGYTF
CDR3nt: TGTGCCAGCAGAGAAGACAGGGGGCATGGCTACACCTTC

j_gene: TRBJ2-6
abundance: NA
v_gene: TRBV7-9
d_gene: TRBD2
CDR3aa: CASSLIQSGGPGANVLTF
CDR3nt: TGTGCCAGCAGCCTAATCCAATCGGGGGGGCCTGGGGCCAACGTCCTGACTTTC

j_gene: TRBJ2-7
abundance: NA
v_gene: TRBV4-3
d_gene: NA
CDR3aa: CASSHSVGEEAYEQYF
CDR3nt: TGCGCCAGCAGCCACTCCGTCGGGGAGGAGGCCTACGAGCAGTACTTC

j_gene: TRBJ2-1
abundance: NA
v_gene: TRBV28
d_gene: TRBD2
CDR3aa: CASQKSTSGRDGEQFF
CDR3nt: TGTGCCAGCCAAAAATCGACTAGCGGGAGAGATGGAGAGCAGTTCTTC

j_gene: TRBJ2-7
abundance: NA
v_gene: TRBV28
d_gene: NA
CDR3aa: CASSLVLRDEQYF
CDR3nt: TGTGCCAGCAGTTTGGTCCTCAGGGACGAGCAGTACTTC

j_gene: TRBJ2-3
abundance: once
v_gene: TRBV27
d_gene: TRBD1
CDR3aa: CASSGTGTDTQYF
CDR3nt: TGTGCCAGTTCGGGGACAGGCACAGATACGCAGTATTTT

j_gene: TRBJ2-2
abundance: NA
v_gene: TRBV5-1
d_gene: TRBD2
CDR3aa: CASSWLAGAGVDTGELFF
CDR3nt: TGCGCCAGCAGCTGGCTAGCGGGAGCTGGGGTTGACACCGGGGAGCTGTTTTTT

j_gene: TRBJ2-1
abundance: NA
v_gene: TRBV6-1
d_gene: TRBD1
CDR3aa: CASSVFFRGTGDNEQFF
CDR3nt: TGTGCCAGCAGTGTATTTTTTCGTGGGACAGGGGACAATGAGCAGTTCTTC